These T cell receptor beta chains were read from a single sample in a study of T cell clonotyping in hematopoietic cell transplantation. This table comes from immunoSEQ multiplex PCR, and its TCRdb copy is limited to in-frame clones, with some not included. This table has around 15,000 clones, just over 95% appearing once. Sequencing was performed on peripheral blood mononuclear cells, taken 30 days after allogeneic stem cell transplant. Receptor source: a female patient aged 50 to 60 who had an allogeneic stem cell transplant from an unrelated donor, so T cells may come from the graft donor. Some clones in this sample may be carry-over from other donors' samples. CDR3s include the opening cysteine and the closing phenylalanine or tryptophan. The D gene is left open where the match is weak. Expanded clones get a size class; other rows say once, few or many, or leave the size out.

D,J,V,size,CDR3,DNA
NA,TRBJ2-1,TRBV7-7,NA,CASSLDSSAGQFF,TGTGCTAGCAGCTTAGATTCCTCGGCTGGGCAGTTCTTC
NA,TRBJ1-2,TRBV30,NA,CAWRRGGPYGVAF,TGTGCCTGGAGACGGGGAGGGCCCTACGGTGTAGCCTTC
TRBD1,TRBJ2-5,TRBV11-2,NA,CASSLALETGGFQETQYF,TGTGCCAGCAGCTTAGCTCTTGAGACAGGGGGCTTCCAAGAGACCCAGTACTTC
TRBD1,TRBJ2-7,TRBV27,NA,CASSLRTGTGVPYEQYF,TGTGCCAGCAGTTTACGAACCGGGACAGGGGTTCCCTACGAGCAGTACTTC
NA,TRBJ2-7,TRBV2,NA,CASSREGGARRLFSYEQYF,TGTGCCAGCAGTCGCGAAGGGGGGGCACGACGCTTATTTTCCTACGAGCAGTACTTC
NA,TRBJ1-1,TRBV6-1,once,CASRGGNTEAFF,TGTGCCAGCCGGGGCGGTAACACTGAAGCTTTCTTT
NA,TRBJ1-5,TRBV6-6,NA,CASSYSIRDDNQPQHF,TGTGCCAGCAGTTACTCGATCAGGGATGACAATCAGCCCCAGCATTTT
NA,TRBJ1-1,TRBV7-8,NA,CATKFRRENTEAFF,TGTGCCACCAAGTTTCGCAGAGAGAACACTGAAGCTTTCTTT
NA,TRBJ1-2,TRBV27,NA,CASSPLGKSGFGYTF,TGTGCCAGCAGTCCCCTCGGGAAGAGTGGGTTTGGCTACACCTTC
TRBD1,TRBJ2-6,TRBV19,NA,CASTKTGNRDSGANVLTF,TGTGCCAGTACCAAGACAGGGAATCGAGACTCTGGGGCCAACGTCCTGACTTTC
TRBD2,TRBJ2-7,TRBV29-1,NA,CSVGAGGAYEQYF,TGCAGCGTGGGGGCGGGGGGCGCGTACGAGCAGTACTTC
NA,TRBJ1-2,TRBV27,NA,CASSSLAAGAYGYTF,TGTGCCAGCAGTTCCCTAGCGGCGGGAGCCTATGGCTACACCTTC
NA,TRBJ1-5,TRBV7-8,NA,CASSLSSGAGQPQHF,TGTGCCAGCAGCTTAAGCTCGGGGGCAGGTCAGCCCCAGCATTTT
TRBD2,TRBJ2-3,TRBV7-3,NA,CASSPLGGATDTQYF,TGTGCCAGCAGCCCTCTCGGGGGGGCCACAGATACGCAGTATTTT
TRBD1,TRBJ1-2,TRBV19,NA,CASSFQVGTGGFYTF,TGTGCCAGTAGTTTCCAAGTCGGGACAGGGGGCTTCTACACCTTC
TRBD2,TRBJ2-3,TRBV15,NA,CATSRERGLAGVVDTQYF,TGTGCCACCAGCAGAGAGAGGGGGCTAGCGGGGGTGGTCGATACGCAGTATTTT
NA,TRBJ1-2,TRBV6-5,NA,CASSTPGGGYTF,TGTGCCAGCAGCACCCCCGGGGGGGGCTACACCTTC
NA,TRBJ2-5,TRBV7-2,NA,CASSQWRAGAQETQYF,TGTGCCAGCAGCCAATGGCGCGCGGGGGCCCAAGAGACCCAGTACTTC
TRBD1,TRBJ2-3,TRBV5-4,NA,CASSVPTGGRADTQYF,TGTGCCAGCAGCGTACCTACAGGGGGCAGGGCAGATACGCAGTATTTT
TRBD1,TRBJ1-2,TRBV5-4,NA,CASSARGQRGYTF,TGTGCCAGCAGCGCAAGGGGACAGCGTGGCTACACCTTC
TRBD1,TRBJ1-2,TRBV5-8,NA,CATTRDRSYGYTF,TGTGCCACAACCCGGGACAGGTCCTATGGCTACACCTTC
TRBD1,TRBJ1-1,TRBV6-5,NA,CATKGGLNTEAFF,TGTGCCACTAAAGGGGGCCTGAACACTGAAGCTTTCTTT
TRBD1,TRBJ1-6,TRBV30,NA,CAWTGGYNSPLHF,TGTGCCTGGACAGGGGGATATAATTCACCCCTCCACTTT
NA,TRBJ1-6,TRBV6-5,NA,CASKGGIDSPLHF,TGTGCCAGCAAGGGAGGGATAGATTCACCCCTCCACTTT
TRBD2,TRBJ2-3,TRBV6-4,NA,CASSASGDTDTQYF,TGTGCCAGCAGTGCTAGCGGGGACACAGATACGCAGTATTTT
NA,TRBJ1-6,TRBV6-5,NA,CASSYRSNSPLYF,TGTGCCAGCAGTTACCGGTCGAATTCACCCCTCTACTTT
NA,TRBJ1-2,TRBV10-2,NA,CASSEEGHSYGYTF,TGCGCCAGCAGTGAGGAGGGGCATAGCTATGGCTACACCTTC
TRBD1,TRBJ2-1,TRBV4-1,NA,CASSQRQGGNEQFF,TGCGCCAGCAGCCAGCGACAGGGGGGGAATGAGCAGTTCTTC
TRBD1,TRBJ2-5,TRBV7-8,NA,CASSLRTGSGEQYF,TGTGCCAGCAGCTTGAGGACAGGGTCTGGGGAGCAGTACTTC
TRBD2,TRBJ2-7,TRBV27,NA,CASSPRLASYEQYF,TGTGCCAGCAGTCCCCGACTAGCGAGTTACGAGCAGTACTTC
TRBD2,TRBJ2-7,TRBV14,NA,CASSQGRGSSYEQYF,TGTGCCAGCAGCCAAGGGCGGGGGAGCTCCTACGAGCAGTACTTC
NA,TRBJ2-1,TRBV7-8,NA,CASSYGNNEQFF,TGTGCCAGCAGCTACGGTAACAATGAGCAGTTCTTC
NA,TRBJ2-3,TRBV5-1,NA,CASEGGDTDTQYF,TGCGCCAGCGAGGGGGGGGATACAGATACGCAGTATTTT
NA,TRBJ2-7,TRBV2,NA,CASSVGQGASF,NA
NA,TRBJ1-1,TRBV7-2,NA,CASSLSLGGGLPRNTEAFF,TGTGCCAGCAGCTTATCCTTAGGGGGGGGGCTTCCACGGAACACTGAAGCTTTCTTT
NA,TRBJ2-3,TRBV4-2,NA,CASSQSVGDTQYF,TGTGCCAGCAGCCAGAGCGTGGGAGATACGCAGTATTTT
NA,TRBJ2-7,TRBV4-2,NA,CASSPRGGAGSYEQYF,TGTGCCAGCAGCCCCAGGGGGGGGGCGGGAAGCTACGAGCAGTACTTC
NA,TRBJ1-3,TRBV5-8,NA,CASSFHLDFSGNTIYF,TGTGCCAGCAGCTTTCATTTAGACTTCTCTGGAAACACCATATATTTT
NA,TRBJ1-4,TRBV7-9,NA,CASSFLGRPNEKLFF,TGTGCCAGCAGCTTTTTGGGACGGCCTAATGAAAAACTGTTTTTT
NA,TRBJ1-1,TRBV7-9,NA,CASSFGQSGTEAFF,TGTGCCAGCAGCTTCGGACAGAGTGGTACTGAAGCTTTCTTT
NA,TRBJ1-5,TRBV19,NA,CASSRGRQDHQPQHF,TGTGCCAGTAGTAGAGGGAGACAGGACCATCAGCCCCAGCATTTT
NA,TRBJ1-2,TRBV25-1,NA,CASSAPMTVNYGYTF,TGTGCCAGCAGTGCCCCCATGACAGTTAACTATGGCTACACCTTC
TRBD2,TRBJ2-7,TRBV11-2,NA,CASSLEGLAINEQYF,TGTGCCAGCAGCTTAGAGGGACTAGCAATCAACGAGCAGTACTTC
TRBD1,TRBJ2-5,TRBV7-6,NA,CASRPGGRETQYF,TGTGCCAGCAGGCCAGGGGGCCGGGAGACCCAGTACTTC
NA,TRBJ2-2,TRBV7-9,NA,CASSFRDGELFF,TGTGCCAGCAGCTTTAGAGACGGGGAGCTGTTTTTT
NA,TRBJ2-2,TRBV5-1,NA,CASSLDSTGELFF,TGCGCCAGCAGCTTGGATAGCACCGGGGAGCTGTTTTTT
NA,TRBJ1-5,TRBV30,NA,CAWAWAGGGQPQHF,TGTGCCTGGGCCTGGGCGGGGGGCGGGCAGCCCCAGCATTTT
NA,TRBJ2-3,TRBV11-2,NA,CASSLTGSASTDTQYF,TGTGCCAGCAGCCTAACAGGGTCGGCTAGCACAGATACGCAGTATTTT